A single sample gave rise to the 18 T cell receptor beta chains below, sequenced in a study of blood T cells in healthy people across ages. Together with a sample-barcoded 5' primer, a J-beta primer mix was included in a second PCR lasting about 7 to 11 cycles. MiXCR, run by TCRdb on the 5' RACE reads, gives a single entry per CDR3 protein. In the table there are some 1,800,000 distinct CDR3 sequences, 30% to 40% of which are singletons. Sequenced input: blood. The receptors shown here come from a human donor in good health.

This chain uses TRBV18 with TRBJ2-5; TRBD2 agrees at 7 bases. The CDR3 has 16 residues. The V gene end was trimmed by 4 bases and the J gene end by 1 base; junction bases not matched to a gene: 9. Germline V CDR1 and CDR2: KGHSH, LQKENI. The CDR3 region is CASSQNPGGFQETQYF. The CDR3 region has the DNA TGTGCCAGCTCACAAAACCCGGGAGGTTTCCAAGAGACCCAGTACTTC.

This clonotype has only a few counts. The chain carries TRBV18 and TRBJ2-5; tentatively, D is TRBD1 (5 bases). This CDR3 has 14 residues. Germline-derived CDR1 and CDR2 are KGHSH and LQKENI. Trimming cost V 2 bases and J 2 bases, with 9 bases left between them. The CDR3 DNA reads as TGTGCCAGCTCACCAATGACAGCGCAAGAGACCCAGTACTTC. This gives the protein CASSPMTAQETQYF.

The CDR3, as DNA: TGTGCCACCAGCAGCGGACAGGGGAGCTCCCAAGAGACCCAGTTCTTC. This gives the protein CATSSGQGSSQETQFF. The rearrangement joins TRBV15 to TRBJ2-5; TRBD1 agrees at 9 bases. The J call could be wrong; TRBJ2-1 is a better fit for the DNA end. Per the germline V gene, CDR1 is LNHNV and CDR2 is YYDKDF (reference sequence). CDR3 size: 16 residues.

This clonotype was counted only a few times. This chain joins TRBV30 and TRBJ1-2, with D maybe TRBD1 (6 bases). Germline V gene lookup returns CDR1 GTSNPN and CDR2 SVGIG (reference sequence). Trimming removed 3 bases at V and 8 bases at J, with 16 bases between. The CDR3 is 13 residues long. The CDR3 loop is CAWSPGDWGGYTF. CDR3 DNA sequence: TGTGCCTGGAGCCCAGGGGATTGGGGAGGCTACACCTTC.

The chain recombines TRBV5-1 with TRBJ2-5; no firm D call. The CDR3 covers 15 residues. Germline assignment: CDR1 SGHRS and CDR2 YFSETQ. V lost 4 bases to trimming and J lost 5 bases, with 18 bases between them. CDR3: CASSPLGFTWETQYF. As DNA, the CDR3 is TGCGCCAGCAGCCCTCTAGGATTTACATGGGAGACCCAGTACTTC.

CDR3 region: CASSQDMAGGWDGYTF. The CDR3 DNA sequence: TGTGCCAGCAGCCAAGATATGGCAGGGGGCTGGGATGGCTACACCTTC. The rearrangement links TRBV3-1 to TRBJ1-2; the match to TRBD1 covers 8 bases. Germline lookup yields CDR1 LGHDT and CDR2 YNNKEL (reference sequence). Trimming took 0 bases from V and 6 from J; bases not matched to a gene: 9. The CDR3 extends over 16 amino acids.

The CDR3 here is CASSHGRAHNEQFF. The CDR3 nucleotides read TGCGCCAGCAGCCACGGGAGGGCCCACAATGAGCAGTTCTTC. V and J are TRBV4-3 and TRBJ2-1; the match to TRBD2 covers 8 bases. There are 14 residues in the CDR3. The J segment lost 5 bases and the V segment lost 3 bases, leaving 3 bases of the junction unmatched. Germline values: CDR1 LGHNA, CDR2 YSLEER.

CDR3 sequence (DNA): TGTGCCAGCAGCTTAAGGGGCGGGGGGCCTTACAATGAGCAGTTCTTC. Its translation is CASSLRGGGPYNEQFF. The chain recombines TRBV7-3 with TRBJ2-1, with 8 positions matching TRBD2. The CDR3 is 16 residues long. Germline V gene sequence: CDR1 SGHTA, CDR2 FQGTGA. J was trimmed by 4 bases and V by 1 base; bases with no gene match: 6. Complete variable domain (other parts from reference TRBV7-3 and TRBJ2-1): GAGVSQTPSNKVTEKGKYVELRCDPISGHTALYWYRQSLGQGPEFLIYFQGTGAADDSGLPNDRFFAVRPEGSVSTLKIQRTERGDSAVYLCASSLRGGGPYNEQFFGPGTRLTVL.

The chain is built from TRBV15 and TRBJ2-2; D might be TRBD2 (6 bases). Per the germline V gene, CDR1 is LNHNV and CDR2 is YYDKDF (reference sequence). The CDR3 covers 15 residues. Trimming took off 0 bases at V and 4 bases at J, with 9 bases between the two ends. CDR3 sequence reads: CATSRDGGPTGELFF. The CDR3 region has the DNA TGTGCCACCAGCAGAGATGGAGGGCCCACCGGGGAGCTGTTTTTT.

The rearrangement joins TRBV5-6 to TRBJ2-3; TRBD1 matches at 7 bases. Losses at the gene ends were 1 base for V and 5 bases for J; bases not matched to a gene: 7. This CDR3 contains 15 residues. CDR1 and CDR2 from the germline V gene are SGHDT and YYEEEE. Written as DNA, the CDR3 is TGTGCCAGCAGCTTGACGGGACAGCCAGGAGATACGCAGTATTTT. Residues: CASSLTGQPGDTQYF.

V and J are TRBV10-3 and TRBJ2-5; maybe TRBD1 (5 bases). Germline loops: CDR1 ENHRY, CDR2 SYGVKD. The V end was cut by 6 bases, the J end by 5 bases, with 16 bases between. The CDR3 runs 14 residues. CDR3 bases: TGTGCCATCAGCCCAGGATCCAAGGGGGAGACCCAGTACTTC. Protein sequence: CAISPGSKGETQYF.

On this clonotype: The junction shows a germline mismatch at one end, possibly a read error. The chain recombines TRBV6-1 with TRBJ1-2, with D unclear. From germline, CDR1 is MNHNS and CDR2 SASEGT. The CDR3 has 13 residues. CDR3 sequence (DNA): TGCGCCAGCAGCCATGAAACAGCCTATGGCTACACCTTC. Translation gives CASSHETAYGYTF.

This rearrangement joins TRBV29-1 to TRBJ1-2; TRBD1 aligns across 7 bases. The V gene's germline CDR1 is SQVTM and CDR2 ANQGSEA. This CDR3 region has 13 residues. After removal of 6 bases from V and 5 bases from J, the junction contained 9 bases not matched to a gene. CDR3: CSVVTGTEYGYTF. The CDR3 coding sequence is TGCAGCGTCGTTACCGGGACAGAGTATGGCTACACCTTC.

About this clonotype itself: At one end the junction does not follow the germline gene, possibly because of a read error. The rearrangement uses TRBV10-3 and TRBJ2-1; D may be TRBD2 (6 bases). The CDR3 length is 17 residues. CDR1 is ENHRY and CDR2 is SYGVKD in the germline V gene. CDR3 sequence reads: CAISESAGLNLRNEQFF. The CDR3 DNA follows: TGCGCCATCAGTGAGTCGGCGGGGCTAAATCTAAGGAATGAGCAGTTCTTC.

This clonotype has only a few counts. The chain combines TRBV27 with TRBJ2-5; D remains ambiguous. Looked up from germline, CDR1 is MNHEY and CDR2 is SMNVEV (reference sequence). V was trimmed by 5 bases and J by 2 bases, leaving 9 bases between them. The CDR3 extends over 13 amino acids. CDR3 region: CASSSYQQETQYF. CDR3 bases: TGTGCCAGCAGTAGCTATCAGCAAGAGACCCAGTACTTC.

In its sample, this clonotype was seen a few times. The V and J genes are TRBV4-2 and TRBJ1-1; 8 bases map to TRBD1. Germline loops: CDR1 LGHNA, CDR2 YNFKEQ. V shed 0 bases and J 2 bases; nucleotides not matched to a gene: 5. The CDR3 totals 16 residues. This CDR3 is CASSQEHGQGNTEAFF. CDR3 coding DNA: TGTGCCAGCAGCCAAGAGCACGGACAGGGTAACACTGAAGCTTTCTTT.

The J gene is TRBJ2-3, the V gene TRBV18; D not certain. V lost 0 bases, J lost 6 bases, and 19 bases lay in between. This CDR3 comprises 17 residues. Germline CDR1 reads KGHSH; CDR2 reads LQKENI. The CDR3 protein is CASSPPGRTYLADTQYF. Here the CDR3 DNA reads TGTGCCAGCTCACCACCGGGCCGCACCTACCTTGCGGATACGCAGTATTTT.

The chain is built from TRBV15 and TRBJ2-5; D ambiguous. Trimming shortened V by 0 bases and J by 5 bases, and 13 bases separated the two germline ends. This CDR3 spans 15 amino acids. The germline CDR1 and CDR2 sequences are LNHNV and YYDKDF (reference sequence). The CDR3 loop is CATSREASVWETQYF. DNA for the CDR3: TGTGCCACCAGCAGAGAGGCTAGTGTGTGGGAGACCCAGTACTTC. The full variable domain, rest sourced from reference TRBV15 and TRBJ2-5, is DAMVIQNPRYQVTQFGKPVTLSCSQTLNHNVMYWYQQKSSQAPKLLFHYYDKDFNNEADTPDNFQSRRPNTSFCFLDIRSPGLGDTAMYLCATSREASVWETQYFGPGTRLLVL.